The 4 T cell receptor beta chains presented below share a single source sample, sequenced in a study of blood T cell repertoires in COVID-19. TCRdb keeps only in-frame clones here, not all; method: immunoSEQ multiplex PCR. The sample lists 190,000 or so clones; about 80% were seen once. The sample taken for sequencing was peripheral blood. The receptors stem from a human donor with acute or convalescent COVID-19. The donor label of this sample is uncertain.

The sample holds one count of this clone. Written as DNA, the CDR3 is TGTGCCAGCTCCACCGGGCGGGGGGCGCATGGCTACACCTTC. This encodes CASSTGRGAHGYTF. V gene TRBV3-1 (or the pseudogene TRBV3-2) combines with J gene TRBJ1-2; TRBD1 is a possible D gene (6 bases). This CDR3 is 14 amino acids long. Germline V gene data show CDR1 as LGHDT and CDR2 as YNNKEL (reference sequence). The V gene lost 8 bases and the J gene lost 6 bases, with 19 bases spanning the gap.

This clone was found once. V is TRBV15 and J is TRBJ1-1, with a weak D call TRBD1 (6 bases). The germline V and J ends were trimmed by 4 bases and 6 bases, with 18 bases remaining between them. The CDR3 sequence is 15 residues long. Germline-derived CDR1 and CDR2 are LNHNV and YYDKDF (reference sequence). CDR3 coding DNA: TGTGCCACCAGCAAACAAGGGCGAGGGGGGGCTGAAGCTTTCTTT. It specifies CATSKQGRGGAEAFF.

The chain employs TRBV4-2 and TRBJ1-5, with D perhaps TRBD1 (5 bases). This CDR3 has 15 amino acids. The V gene's germline CDR1 is LGHNA and CDR2 YNFKEQ. Trimming pared 3 bases from V and 5 bases from J, leaving 14 bases between. The CDR3 loop reads CASSQGRGGYQPQHF. CDR3 nucleotides: TGTGCCAGCAGCCAGGGACGGGGGGGTTATCAGCCCCAGCATTTT.

The genes are TRBV7-8 and TRBJ1-5, with TRBD1 identical over 10 bases. Germline CDR1 reads SGHVS; CDR2 reads FQNEAQ. The CDR3 sequence is 16 residues long. Trimming took 5 bases from V and 6 from J; bases not matched to a gene: 10. As DNA, the CDR3 is TGTGCCAGCAGCCCGTACGGGACAGGGGTTACTCAGCCCCAGCATTTT. This sequence encodes CASSPYGTGVTQPQHF.